This T cell receptor beta chain is drawn from a study of circulating CD8 cells and anti-PD-1 response in melanoma. Study information: Responders had complete or partial responses; non-responders had stable or progressive disease.

By proportion, this clonotype is large. Its antigen remains unknown. Sorting of live CD3+CD8+TCRalphabeta+ cells by PD-1 and/or TIGIT gave four subsets. TCR libraries were prepared from approximately 15 ng of total RNA with the QIAseq Immune Repertoire TCR panel. TCRdb recomputed calls from the reads with MiXCR, one row per CDR3 protein. The table records about 400 distinct CDR3 sequences, less than 3.5% of them present only once. The germline V gene has CDR1 MGHRA and CDR2 YSYEKL. CDR3 length equals 15 residues. V was clipped by 0 bases and J by 4 bases, with 7 bases between them. Study-wide results and limits: TIGIT repertoires were least diverse, DNEG repertoires most diverse. Subset repertoires were largely private at M1, with under 7% shared.

The sequence was collected from a human donor with melanoma. The sample consisted of CD8+ T cells from PBMCs, taken at baseline or after one month of anti-PD-1 therapy (not recorded which). The chain combines TRBV4-1 with TRBJ1-6; no firm D call. Here the CDR3 reads CASSQDSGYNSPLHF. DNA for the CDR3: TGCGCCAGCAGCCAAGATTCGGGGTATAATTCACCCCTCCACTTT.